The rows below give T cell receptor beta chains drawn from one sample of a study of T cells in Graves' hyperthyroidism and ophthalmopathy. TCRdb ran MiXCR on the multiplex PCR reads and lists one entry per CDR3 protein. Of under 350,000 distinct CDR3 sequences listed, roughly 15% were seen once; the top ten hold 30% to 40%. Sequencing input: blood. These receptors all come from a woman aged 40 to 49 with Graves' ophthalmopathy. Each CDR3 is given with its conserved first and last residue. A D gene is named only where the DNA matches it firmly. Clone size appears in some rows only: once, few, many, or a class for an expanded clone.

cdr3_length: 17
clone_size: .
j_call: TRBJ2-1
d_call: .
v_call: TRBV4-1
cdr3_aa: CASSQLWSYASYNEQFF
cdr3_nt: TGCGCCAGCAGCCAATTATGGAGCTACGCCTCTTACAATGAGCAGTTCTTC

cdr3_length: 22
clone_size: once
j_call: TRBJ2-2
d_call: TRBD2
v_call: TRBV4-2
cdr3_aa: CASSQRPTGLAGGFGYTGELFF
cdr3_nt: TGTGCCAGCAGCCAACGTCCCACCGGGCTAGCGGGAGGGTTCGGGTACACCGGGGAGCTGTTTTTT

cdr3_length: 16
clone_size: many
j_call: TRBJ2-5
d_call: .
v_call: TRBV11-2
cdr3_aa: CASSSLDGALQETQYF
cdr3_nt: TGTGCCAGCAGCAGTCTCGACGGAGCCCTCCAAGAGACCCAGTACTTC

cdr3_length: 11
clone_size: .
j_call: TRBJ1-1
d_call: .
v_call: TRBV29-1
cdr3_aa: CSGSLGTEAFF
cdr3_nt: TGCAGCGGAAGCCTGGGGACTGAAGCTTTCTTT

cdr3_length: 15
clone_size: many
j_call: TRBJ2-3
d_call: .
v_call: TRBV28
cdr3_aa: CASKVAGFETDTQYF
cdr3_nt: TGTGCCAGCAAAGTCGCCGGCTTCGAAACAGATACGCAGTATTTT

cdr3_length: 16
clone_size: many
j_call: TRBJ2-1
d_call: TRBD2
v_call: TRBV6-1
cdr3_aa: CASSYFNPGRAHEQFF
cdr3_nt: TGTGCCAGCAGTTATTTTAACCCCGGGAGGGCGCATGAGCAGTTCTTC

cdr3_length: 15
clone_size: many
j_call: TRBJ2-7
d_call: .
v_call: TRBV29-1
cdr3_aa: CSVEGGTELSYEQYF
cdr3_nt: TGCAGCGTTGAAGGCGGGACAGAACTTTCCTACGAGCAGTACTTC

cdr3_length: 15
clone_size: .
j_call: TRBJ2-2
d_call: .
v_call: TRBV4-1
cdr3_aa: CASSQDPGWAGELFF
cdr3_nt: TGCGCCAGCAGCCAAGACCCAGGGTGGGCCGGGGAGCTGTTTTTT

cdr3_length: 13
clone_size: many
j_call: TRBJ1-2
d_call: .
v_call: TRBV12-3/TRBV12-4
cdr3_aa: CASGIQGEDGYTF
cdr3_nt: TGTGCCAGCGGAATACAGGGAGAGGATGGCTACACCTTC

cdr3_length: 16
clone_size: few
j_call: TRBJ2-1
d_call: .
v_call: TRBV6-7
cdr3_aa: CASSYRGTADYNEQFF
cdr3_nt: TGTGCCAGCAGTTACCGGGGGACAGCGGACTACAATGAGCAGTTCTTC

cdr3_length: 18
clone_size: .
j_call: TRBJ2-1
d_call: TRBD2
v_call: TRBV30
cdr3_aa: CAWSAKPASGRVYNEQFF
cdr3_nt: TGTGCCTGGAGTGCCAAACCCGCTAGCGGGAGGGTTTACAATGAGCAGTTCTTC